This T cell receptor beta chain appears in the sequencing data of a study of T cell repertoires in cytomegalovirus infection. Study-wide background: Well-studied HLA-B-restricted CMV epitopes were used in the study alongside recently identified HLA-C-restricted ones. Both CMV infection and a matching HLA type were indicated by public TCR beta signatures.

MiXCR was run by TCRdb on the reads, yielding one entry per CDR3 protein. This table holds approximately 770,000 distinct CDR3 sequences, 25% to 35% found once. This clonotype was counted between two and nine times. The target antigen is unknown. Germline CDR1 is SNHLY and CDR2 is FYNNEI. Trimming removed 7 bases at V and 0 bases at J, with 10 bases between. CDR3 size: 15 residues. Study results and limitations: HLA-C-restricted TCR beta clonotypes specific for CMV led the ex vivo response.

This clonotype was obtained from a human donor in good health (CMV status not recorded). Some clones in this sample may be carry-over from other donors' samples. Specimen: cultured CD8+ T cells from PBMCs, collected from culture after CMV antigen stimulation. The chain is built from TRBV2 and TRBJ2-6; D unresolved. The CDR3 is CASMGRVSGANVLTF. The DNA of the CDR3 is TGTGCCAGCATGGGCCGGGTCTCTGGGGCCAACGTCCTGACTTTC.